This entry concerns a single T cell receptor beta chain. The CDR3 consists of 12 residues. Trimming took 6 bases from V and 4 from J, leaving 10 bases between them. Looked up from germline, CDR1 is SQVTM and CDR2 is ANQGSEA. The data belong to a study of OX40 agonist ivuxolimab in advanced cancers. Autoimmune disease history or systemic immunosuppression barred patients. Some clones are missing from TCRdb's copy, which holds only in-frame ones; the method was immunoSEQ multiplex PCR. The sample records approximately 98,000 clones, approximately 90% being singletons. The source was CD4+ or CD8+ T cells sorted from blood, collected in a trial of the OX40 agonist ivuxolimab. The source of this sequence is an adult with an advanced solid tumor such as melanoma, head and neck, liver or kidney cancer. J is TRBJ1-3 and V is TRBV29-1; perhaps TRBD1 as D (5 bases). The CDR3, as DNA: TGCAGCGTGGGACGGGGGGGAAACACCATATATTTT. Translated, it gives CSVGRGGNTIYF.